Presented here are 30 T cell receptor beta chains from one specimen sequenced in a study of T cell responses to AZD1222 COVID-19 vaccine. The data were produced by immunoSEQ multiplex PCR, yet TCRdb's version contains in-frame clones alone and is incomplete. The sample consists of fewer than 200,000 clones, more than 75% of them appearing once. Source: peripheral blood, taken 28 days after the second AZD1222 dose. The receptors stem from an adult who received the AZD1222 COVID-19 vaccine.

In DNA, the CDR3 is TGTGCCAGCAGCTACAGTTACGAGCAGTACTTC. As protein: CASSYSYEQYF. V is TRBV5-6 and J is TRBJ2-7; D not certain. V was clipped by 3 bases and J by 4 bases, with 5 bases between them. This CDR3 is 11 amino acids long. Per the germline V gene, CDR1 is SGHDT and CDR2 is YYEEEE.

V gene TRBV28 combines with J gene TRBJ2-2; 9 bases fit TRBD2. This CDR3 has 16 residues. Germline V gene data show CDR1 as MDHEN and CDR2 as SYDVKM. V lost 8 bases, J lost 1 base, and 8 bases stayed unmatched. The CDR3 coding sequence is TGTGCCAGCGGAAGCCAGACTAGCGGGAACACCGGGGAGCTGTTTTTT. Amino acids: CASGSQTSGNTGELFF.

The chain employs TRBV6-2 or TRBV6-3 and TRBJ2-7; D is unclear. The CDR3 length is 11 residues. Germline CDR1 is MNHEY and CDR2 is SVGEGT. The V end was cut by 5 bases, the J end by 2 bases, with 4 bases between. The DNA for the CDR3 is TGTGCCAGCAGTGATGCCTACGAGCAGTACTTC. Its protein is CASSDAYEQYF.

The V and J genes are TRBV19 and TRBJ1-2; 9 bases agree with TRBD1. The J segment lost 4 bases and the V segment lost 4 bases, leaving 10 bases of the junction unmatched. Germline loops: CDR1 LNHDA, CDR2 SQIVND (reference sequence). This CDR3 has 16 residues. The CDR3 is CASSTVRGQGPYGYTF. CDR3 in DNA: TGTGCCAGTAGTACAGTTCGCGGACAGGGGCCCTATGGCTACACCTTC.

This chain connects TRBV27 to TRBJ2-1, with 11 positions matching TRBD2. Looked up from germline, CDR1 is MNHEY and CDR2 is SMNVEV (reference sequence). Germline trimming cut 4 bases from V and 6 bases from J; bases unmatched to any gene: 8. The CDR3 consists of 16 residues. Here the CDR3 reads CASSYYSGTSGNEQFF. CDR3 nucleotide sequence: TGTGCCAGCAGTTACTACTCCGGGACTAGCGGCAATGAGCAGTTCTTC.

CDR3 residues: CASSVVQNTGELFF. Written as DNA, the CDR3 is TGTGCCAGCAGCGTAGTTCAGAACACCGGGGAGCTGTTTTTT. The chain couples TRBV9 to TRBJ2-2; D remains ambiguous. Germline CDR1 and CDR2: SGDLS and YYNGEE. The CDR3 has 14 amino acids. V was trimmed by 0 bases and J by 1 base, leaving 4 bases between them.

The V and J genes are TRBV3-1 (or the pseudogene TRBV3-2) and TRBJ1-1; 8 nucleotides match TRBD1. V dropped 3 bases and J dropped 1; count of bases not matched to a gene: 13. Germline loops: CDR1 LGHDT, CDR2 YNNKEL (reference sequence). The CDR3 runs 18 residues. In DNA, the CDR3 is TGTGCCAGCAGCCATACCTTGGGCCCCGGGACAGGGAACACTGAAGCTTTCTTT. The encoded protein is CASSHTLGPGTGNTEAFF.

This clone came up once. In DNA form, the CDR3 reads TGTGCCAGCAGTCGGCTCACAGATACGCAGTATTTT. As protein: CASSRLTDTQYF. This sequence joins TRBV27 and TRBJ2-3; no firm D call. This CDR3 has 12 residues. Germline-derived CDR1 and CDR2 are MNHEY and SMNVEV (reference sequence). Trimming took off 5 bases at V and 2 bases at J, with 5 bases between the two ends.

This clone appeared a single time. The V call is TRBV18, the J call TRBJ1-4, with 7 bases identical to TRBD1. Germline CDR1 KGHSH, CDR2 LQKENI. This CDR3 comprises 15 residues. V lost 3 bases to trimming and J lost 4 bases; unmatched junction nucleotides: 5. CDR3 loop: CASSPTTGSNEKLFF. The CDR3 DNA reads TGTGCCAGCTCACCGACGACAGGGAGTAATGAAAAACTGTTTTTT.

The chain uses TRBV19 and TRBJ2-1; D is possibly TRBD1 (6 bases). Per the germline V gene, CDR1 is LNHDA and CDR2 is SQIVND (reference sequence). The V gene lost 5 bases and the J gene lost 11 bases, with 13 bases spanning the gap. CDR3 size: 12 residues. The CDR3 DNA reads TGTGCCAGTAGTTCTCCCGGGACAAAGCAGTTCTTC. Protein: CASSSPGTKQFF.

J is TRBJ1-1 and V is TRBV18; D remains unclear. V lost 0 bases to trimming and J lost 1 base, with 12 bases between them. Germline lookup yields CDR1 KGHSH and CDR2 LQKENI. CDR3 length: 16 residues. The CDR3 DNA reads as TGTGCCAGCTCACCACCCTCGGGTCGGCAGAACACTGAAGCTTTCTTT. It specifies CASSPPSGRQNTEAFF.

The chain carries TRBV6-5 and TRBJ2-3, with 8 bases lining up with TRBD2. Germline trimming cut 6 bases from V and 5 bases from J; bases unmatched to any gene: 10. There are 15 residues in the CDR3. Germline V gives CDR1 MNHEY, CDR2 SVGAGI. CDR3: CASRISGTGGDTQYF. Here the CDR3 DNA reads TGTGCCAGCAGAATTAGCGGGACGGGCGGAGATACGCAGTATTTT.

The rearrangement links TRBV14 to TRBJ2-7; D gene ambiguous. Trimming removed 4 bases from V and 3 bases from J, with 10 bases in between. The germline gives CDR1 SGHDN, CDR2 FVKESK. This CDR3 is built from 13 residues. In DNA, the CDR3 is TGTGCCAGCAGCCGCAGAAATCTCTACGAGCAGTACTTC. This gives the protein CASSRRNLYEQYF.

The genes are TRBV7-3 and TRBJ2-3; a possible D gene is TRBD2 (5 bases). Trimming took off 1 base at V and 4 bases at J, with 9 bases between the two ends. The V gene's germline CDR1 is SGHTA and CDR2 FQGTGA. The CDR3 covers 14 residues. In DNA, the CDR3 is TGTGCCAGCAGCTTAAGAGAGGGAGCAGATACGCAGTATTTT. Its translation: CASSLREGADTQYF.

This clone was found once. The chain links TRBV7-2 to TRBJ2-5; D is uncertain. This CDR3 has 14 amino acids. Germline V CDR1 and CDR2: SGHTA, FQGNSA. V was shortened by 1 base and J by 1 base, with 7 bases between the two germline ends. The CDR3 DNA sequence: TGTGCCAGCAGCTTAGGTAGTGCCCAAGAGACCCAGTACTTC. It codes for CASSLGSAQETQYF.

This clone was detected a few times. The chain joins TRBV18 to TRBJ1-1, with D uncertain. Germline CDR1 is KGHSH and CDR2 is LQKENI. There are 15 residues in the CDR3. Trimming shortened V by 3 bases and J by 1 base, and 12 bases separated the two germline ends. The CDR3: CASSPRSGSNTEAFF. For the CDR3, the DNA is TGTGCCAGCTCACCCCGGTCCGGATCGAACACTGAAGCTTTCTTT.

This rearrangement joins TRBV7-2 to TRBJ1-5, with TRBD1 matching over 7 bases. Losses at the gene ends were 1 base for V and 6 bases for J; bases not matched to a gene: 6. The CDR3 spans 15 residues. The germline V gene encodes CDR1 SGHTA and CDR2 FQGNSA. DNA of the CDR3: TGTGCCAGCAGCTTAGAGGCAGGGGGGATTCAGCCCCAGCATTTT. This codes for CASSLEAGGIQPQHF.

J is TRBJ1-1 and V is TRBV5-4; TRBD1 is a possible D gene (5 bases). From germline, CDR1 is SGHNT and CDR2 YYREEE (reference sequence). V shed 0 bases and J shed 1 base, with 7 bases lying between them. The CDR3 extends over 14 amino acids. CDR3 loop: CASSLVQENTEAFF. CDR3 nucleotide sequence: TGTGCCAGCAGCTTGGTACAGGAGAACACTGAAGCTTTCTTT.

The V call is TRBV27, the J call TRBJ2-4; 11 nucleotides agree with TRBD1. This CDR3 has 16 residues. The V gene's germline CDR1 is MNHEY and CDR2 SMNVEV (reference sequence). Trimming at V came to 7 bases and at J to 4 bases, leaving 9 bases not matched to a gene. CDR3 sequence reads: CASTPLGQGGKNIQYF. As DNA, the CDR3 is TGTGCCAGCACCCCATTGGGACAGGGGGGAAAAAACATTCAGTACTTC.

The rearrangement joins TRBV19 to TRBJ1-5; D ambiguous. Germline CDR1 and CDR2: LNHDA and SQIVND (reference sequence). The CDR3 spans 14 residues. V gave up 8 bases and J gave up 0 bases, with 11 bases separating them. CDR3 sequence (DNA): TGTGCCAGTGACGGCTACTATAGCAATCAGCCCCAGCATTTT. Its protein is CASDGYYSNQPQHF.

The V gene is TRBV29-1, the J gene TRBJ1-3; D may be TRBD1 (6 bases). Trimming took off 7 bases at V and 5 bases at J, with 15 bases between the two ends. CDR1 and CDR2 from the germline V gene are SQVTM and ANQGSEA. CDR3 length equals 13 residues. The CDR3 DNA is TGCAGCGCGGTCAGGGGAGAGAGAAACACCATATATTTT. Translation: CSAVRGERNTIYF.

The chain employs TRBV19 and TRBJ2-1, with 7 bases matching TRBD2. This CDR3 spans 15 amino acids. CDR1 is LNHDA, CDR2 SQIVND, per germline (reference sequence). V gave up 2 bases and J gave up 9 bases; unmatched junction bases: 10. The CDR3 here is CASSILGTTFSEQFF. CDR3 nucleotides: TGTGCCAGTAGTATACTAGGGACTACCTTTAGTGAGCAGTTCTTC.

The chain carries TRBV6-5 and TRBJ2-5; perhaps TRBD1 as D (5 bases). The V gene's germline CDR1 is MNHEY and CDR2 SVGAGI. The CDR3 runs to 13 residues. V dropped 10 bases and J dropped 4 bases, with 16 bases sitting between them. CDR3 residues: CATTLLGAETQYF. The CDR3 DNA follows: TGTGCCACTACACTTCTAGGGGCAGAGACCCAGTACTTC.

J is TRBJ2-7 and V is TRBV5-1; 9 nucleotides agree with TRBD1. The length of the CDR3 is 15 residues. The V gene end was trimmed by 3 bases and the J gene end by 4 bases; junction bases not matched to a gene: 8. CDR1 and CDR2 (germline): SGHRS, YFSETQ. The CDR3 region is CASSSSGTGPYEQYF. CDR3 DNA sequence: TGCGCCAGCAGCTCATCCGGGACAGGGCCTTACGAGCAGTACTTC. Complete variable domain (other parts from reference TRBV5-1 and TRBJ2-7): KAGVTQTPRYLIKTRGQQVTLSCSPISGHRSVSWYQQTPGQGLQFLFEYFSETQRNKGNFPGRFSGRQFSNSRSEMNVSTLELGDSALYLCASSSSGTGPYEQYFGPGTRLTVT.

The chain links TRBV28 to TRBJ2-1; TRBD2 aligns across 7 bases. CDR3 size: 16 residues. V shed 2 bases and J 8 bases; nucleotides not matched to a gene: 12. Germline assignment: CDR1 MDHEN and CDR2 SYDVKM. The CDR3 spells CASSLGGGRYFHEQFF. In nucleotides, the CDR3 is TGTGCCAGCAGTTTAGGGGGGGGTAGGTATTTCCATGAGCAGTTCTTC. Combining the CDR3 with reference TRBV28 and TRBJ2-1 gives the whole variable domain DVKVTQSSRYLVKRTGEKVFLECVQDMDHENMFWYRQDPGLGLRLIYFSYDVKMKEKGDIPEGYSVSREKKERFSLILESASTNQTSMYLCASSLGGGRYFHEQFFGPGTRLTVL.

This clone was detected only a few times. The V and J genes are TRBV7-3 and TRBJ2-2; D remains unclear. Trimming took off 2 bases at V and 0 bases at J, with 7 bases between the two ends. CDR3 length: 15 amino acids. CDR1 is SGHTA and CDR2 is FQGTGA in the germline V gene. The CDR3 here is CASSLGWANTGELFF. CDR3 sequence (DNA): TGTGCCAGCAGCTTAGGGTGGGCGAACACCGGGGAGCTGTTTTTT.

This chain connects TRBV7-2 to TRBJ2-3; D is unresolved. Germline-derived CDR1 and CDR2 are SGHTA and FQGNSA. V was trimmed by 5 bases and J by 4 bases, leaving 10 bases between them. The CDR3 has 13 amino acids. CDR3 sequence: CASSLRKADTQYF. The CDR3 region has the DNA TGTGCCAGCAGCCTTAGGAAGGCAGATACGCAGTATTTT.

This chain joins TRBV19 and TRBJ2-7; TRBD1 matches at 7 bases. J was trimmed by 2 bases and V by 3 bases; bases with no gene match: 1. In germline, CDR1 is LNHDA, CDR2 SQIVND (reference sequence). This CDR3 comprises 13 residues. CDR3 sequence: CASSMQGAYEQYF. The DNA for the CDR3 is TGTGCCAGTAGTATGCAGGGGGCCTACGAGCAGTACTTC.

The chain is built from TRBV7-2 and TRBJ2-3, with 8 nucleotides matching TRBD1. With V trimmed by 5 bases and J by 1 base, 2 bases remained unmatched. CDR1 and CDR2 (germline): SGHTA, FQGNSA. CDR3 length: 14 amino acids. The CDR3 DNA sequence: TGTGCCAGCAGCCCGGGACAGGGCACAGATACGCAGTATTTT. Translation gives CASSPGQGTDTQYF.

V gene TRBV7-8 combines with J gene TRBJ2-6, with no clear D. The germline V gene encodes CDR1 SGHVS and CDR2 FQNEAQ. CDR3 length: 15 amino acids. V lost 5 bases and J 6 bases, leaving 14 bases between the germline ends. In nucleotides, the CDR3 is TGTGCCAGCAGCCTCCGAGCAATGGAGGCCAACGTCCTGACTTTC. Amino acids: CASSLRAMEANVLTF.